This T cell receptor beta chain was retrieved from a study of T cell repertoires in cytomegalovirus infection. Study-level information: In public TCR beta signatures, there were indications of both CMV infection and matching HLA type.

Germline-derived CDR1 and CDR2 are MNHNS and SASEGT. The CDR3 is 15 amino acids. V dropped 2 bases and J dropped 2; count of bases not matched to a gene: 6. Whole-study results and caveats: Dominating the ex vivo response were HLA-C-restricted CMV-specific TCR beta clonotypes. Cumulative public TCR beta family frequency identified carriers of CMV plus the relevant HLA.

MiXCR, applied by TCRdb to the reads, yields one record per CDR3 protein. The sample lists a few hundred thousand distinct CDR3 sequences; 15% to 20% were seen once. A note on this clonotype: Its antigen remains unidentified.

The specimen sequenced was CD8+ T cells from PBMCs. The receptor was isolated from a human donor in good health (CMV status not recorded). Some clones in this sample may be carry-over from other donors' samples. The rearrangement uses TRBV6-1 and TRBJ2-7; 7 positions match TRBD1. Written as DNA, the CDR3 is TGTGCCAGCAGTGAAACCCCGGGACAGACCTACGAGCAGTACTTC. It specifies CASSETPGQTYEQYF.